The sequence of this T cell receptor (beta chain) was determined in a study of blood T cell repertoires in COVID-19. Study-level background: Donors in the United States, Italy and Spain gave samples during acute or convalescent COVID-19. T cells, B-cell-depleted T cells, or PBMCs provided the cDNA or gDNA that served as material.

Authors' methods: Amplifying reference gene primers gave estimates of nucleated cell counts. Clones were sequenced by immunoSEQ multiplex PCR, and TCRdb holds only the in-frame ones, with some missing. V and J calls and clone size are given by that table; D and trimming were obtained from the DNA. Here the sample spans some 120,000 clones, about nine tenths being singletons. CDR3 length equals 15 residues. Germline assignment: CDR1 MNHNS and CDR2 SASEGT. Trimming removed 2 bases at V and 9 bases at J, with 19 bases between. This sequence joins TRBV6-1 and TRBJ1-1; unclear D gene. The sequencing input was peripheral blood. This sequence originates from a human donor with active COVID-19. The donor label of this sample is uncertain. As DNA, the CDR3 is TGTGCCAGCAGTGAAAGGCGGCTCCTCCCACCCCAAGCTTTCTTT. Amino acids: CASSERRLLPPQAFF.